These 20 T cell receptor beta chains originate from one sample sequenced in a study of T cells in Graves' hyperthyroidism and ophthalmopathy. The source material, RNA transcripts, was used to amplify TCR beta CDR3 regions. With the HTBI primer set, the TCR CDR3 went through a first round of RT-PCR. TCRdb passed the multiplex PCR reads through MiXCR, listing each CDR3 protein once. The sample lists fewer than 600,000 distinct CDR3 sequences; roughly an eighth were seen once. Specimen: blood. These receptor sequences come from a woman aged 18 to 35 with Graves' hyperthyroidism.

The chain carries TRBV5-6 and TRBJ1-5; 9 bases are a match to TRBD1. CDR1 and CDR2 (germline): SGHDT, YYEEEE. V dropped 4 bases and J dropped 4; count of bases not matched to a gene: 6. CDR3 length: 15 residues. CDR3 DNA sequence: TGTGCCAGCAGCCCCGGGACAGGGAGAAATCAGCCCCAGCATTTT. Translating it yields CASSPGTGRNQPQHF.

This clonotype occurred a few times. The chain joins TRBV19 to TRBJ1-5, with 9 bases lining up with TRBD1. Germline-derived CDR1 and CDR2 are LNHDA and SQIVND (reference sequence). The V gene end was trimmed by 6 bases and the J gene end by 1 base; junction bases not matched to a gene: 7. The CDR3 is 16 residues long. The CDR3 DNA follows: TGTGCCAGTAGAGGACAGGGGAGGGGAAGCAATCAGCCCCAGCATTTT. Amino acids: CASRGQGRGSNQPQHF.

This clonotype has a count of ten or more. V and J are TRBV12-3 or TRBV12-4 and TRBJ1-1; D ambiguous. The CDR3 runs to 12 residues. Trimming removed 6 bases at V and 2 bases at J, with 7 bases between. DNA for the CDR3: TGTGCCAGCAGCCCCCATAACACTGAAGCTTTCTTT. Residues: CASSPHNTEAFF.

This clonotype came up many times. V usage is TRBV29-1 and J usage is TRBJ2-5, with D hard to call. Looked up from germline, CDR1 is SQVTM and CDR2 is ANQGSEA. V lost 6 bases to trimming and J lost 2 bases, with 4 bases between them. This CDR3 is 10 amino acids long. The CDR3 protein is CSVLQETQYF. CDR3 nucleotide sequence: TGCAGCGTGCTGCAAGAGACCCAGTACTTC.

This clonotype has a handful of counts. The rearrangement links TRBV4-1 to TRBJ1-1; TRBD1 matches 7 bases. Germline CDR1 and CDR2: MGHRA and YSYEKL. After removal of 2 bases from V and 4 bases from J, the junction contained 7 bases not matched to a gene. CDR3 length: 15 amino acids. CDR3 region: CASSQLDRAGTEAFF. The CDR3 bases are TGCGCCAGCAGCCAACTTGACAGGGCGGGCACTGAAGCTTTCTTT.

This clonotype was seen at least ten times. The V call is TRBV9, the J call TRBJ1-1; 7 bases fit TRBD1. The CDR3 has 15 amino acids. Germline assignment: CDR1 SGDLS and CDR2 YYNGEE. V lost 0 bases, J lost 3 bases, and 5 bases stayed unmatched. The CDR3 spells CASSVGLTGDTEAFF. The CDR3 coding sequence is TGTGCCAGCAGCGTAGGATTAACAGGGGACACTGAAGCTTTCTTT.

This clonotype came up many times. V and J are TRBV6-1 and TRBJ1-1, with D hard to call. Germline lookup yields CDR1 MNHNS and CDR2 SASEGT. The ends were cut back, 5 bases at V and 1 base at J, with 20 bases in the middle. The CDR3 runs to 17 residues. CDR3: CASSYGLGYERNTEAFF. CDR3 DNA: TGTGCCAGCAGTTATGGGCTAGGATACGAGCGGAACACTGAAGCTTTCTTT.

Ten or more counts support this clonotype. The genes are TRBV11-3 and TRBJ2-4; 15 nucleotides match TRBD2. Germline CDR1 SGHNT, CDR2 YENEEA. Trimming took 3 bases from V and 2 from J; bases not matched to a gene: 5. The CDR3 totals 18 residues. CDR3 region: CASSFRGLAGGPKNIQYF. The CDR3 DNA reads as TGTGCCAGCAGCTTTCGAGGACTAGCGGGAGGGCCCAAAAACATTCAGTACTTC.

The V gene is TRBV29-1, the J gene TRBJ1-4; D unresolved. The CDR3 is 12 residues long. V was trimmed by 1 base and J by 4 bases, leaving 4 bases between them. Germline V gene data show CDR1 as SQVTM and CDR2 as ANQGSEA. The CDR3 loop reads CSVEGNNEKLFF. CDR3 DNA: TGCAGCGTTGAAGGCAATAATGAAAAACTGTTTTTT.

This chain connects TRBV6-2 or TRBV6-3 to TRBJ2-3; D possibly corresponds to TRBD2 (6 bases). Between the trimmed V and J ends, which lost 10 bases and 7 bases, there was a span of 30 bases. Germline CDR1 and CDR2: MNHEY and SVGEGT. The CDR3 contains 17 residues. Written as DNA, the CDR3 is TGTGCCACCTCCGGCCCCCACGGAGGGCGGATATTGAATACGCAGTATTTT. Translated, it gives CATSGPHGGRILNTQYF.

The chain couples TRBV10-3 to TRBJ1-2; D gene ambiguous. V dropped 8 bases and J dropped 8 bases, with 21 bases sitting between them. Germline CDR1 reads ENHRY; CDR2 reads SYGVKD. This CDR3 has 14 residues. The CDR3 nucleotides are TGTGCCATCGAGGGCGGCCCTCAAACGGGAGGCTACACCTTC. It yields the protein CAIEGGPQTGGYTF.

This clonotype was recorded at least ten times. CDR3 coding DNA: TGCGCCAGCAGCTCTAGCGGGAGGCCGTACAATGAGCAGTTCTTC. This encodes CASSSSGRPYNEQFF. V is TRBV10-2 and J is TRBJ2-1, with 11 nucleotides matching TRBD2. Losses at the gene ends were 6 bases for V and 4 bases for J; bases not matched to a gene: 5. The CDR3 is 15 amino acids. CDR1 WSHSY and CDR2 SAAADI come from the germline V gene.

The chain joins TRBV7-2 to TRBJ2-1; D unresolved. The CDR3 length is 14 residues. In germline, CDR1 is SGHTA, CDR2 FQGNSA. V lost 1 base and J lost 6, with 10 bases in between. CDR3 sequence reads: CASSLVELVNEQFF. The CDR3 coding sequence is TGTGCCAGCAGCTTAGTAGAGCTTGTCAATGAGCAGTTCTTC.

This clonotype has only a few counts. V gene TRBV5-1 combines with J gene TRBJ2-1, with D possibly matching TRBD2 (6 bases). CDR3 length equals 16 residues. Trimming left V 0 bases short and J 2 bases short, with 12 bases between. Germline CDR1 reads SGHRS; CDR2 reads YFSETQ. The CDR3 protein is CASSLDPGGAYNEQFF. In DNA form, the CDR3 reads TGCGCCAGCAGCTTGGACCCTGGAGGGGCCTACAATGAGCAGTTCTTC.

This clonotype was detected many times. The CDR3 loop is CVAGGYTF. CDR3 bases: TGTGTTGCCGGTGGCTACACCTTC. The V and J genes are TRBV10-3 and TRBJ1-2; D is unresolved. Germline V gene sequence: CDR1 ENHRY, CDR2 SYGVKD. This CDR3 region has 8 residues.

Many counts were recorded for this clonotype. The chain couples TRBV20-1 to TRBJ2-3; maybe TRBD2 (7 bases). The CDR3 is 15 amino acids. V was cut by 6 bases and J by 4 bases, with 20 bases left in between. CDR1 and CDR2 from the germline V gene are DFQATT and SNEGSKA (reference sequence). CDR3 DNA: TGCAGTGCGGGGGGGGCGGCGCAGGTTTCAGATACGCAGTATTTT. Translation gives CSAGGAAQVSDTQYF.

V usage is TRBV4-1 and J usage is TRBJ1-1; D is possibly TRBD1 (6 bases). Germline CDR1 is MGHRA and CDR2 is YSYEKL. Trimming removed 2 bases at V and 1 base at J, with 11 bases between. The CDR3 consists of 15 residues. In DNA, the CDR3 is TGCGCCAGCAGCCAATGGACAGCCGAGAACACTGAAGCTTTCTTT. Its translation: CASSQWTAENTEAFF.

This clonotype was recorded at least ten times. The chain joins TRBV14 to TRBJ1-2; no definite D call. Germline V gene sequence: CDR1 SGHDN, CDR2 FVKESK. The CDR3 has 14 amino acids. Trimming left V 2 bases short and J 3 bases short, with 10 bases between. The CDR3 region is CASSQLDLDYGYTF. In DNA form, the CDR3 reads TGTGCCAGCAGCCAACTTGACCTGGACTATGGCTACACCTTC.

This clonotype was recorded at least ten times. The chain combines TRBV18 with TRBJ1-1, with TRBD1 as a possible D gene (5 bases). CDR3 size: 15 residues. Germline CDR1 reads KGHSH; CDR2 reads LQKENI. Trimming took 5 bases from V and 3 from J, leaving 16 bases between them. CDR3 in DNA: TGTGCCAGCTCAGCAAGCGGGGGTCGTGACACTGAAGCTTTCTTT. It is translated as CASSASGGRDTEAFF.

This clonotype was seen many times. The V call is TRBV3-1, the J call TRBJ2-5, with TRBD2 as a possible D gene (6 bases). This CDR3 contains 16 residues. The V gene's germline CDR1 is LGHDT and CDR2 YNNKEL (reference sequence). V shed 10 bases and J shed 4 bases, with 25 bases lying between them. CDR3 region: CATILRREYGGETQYF. The CDR3 nucleotides are TGTGCCACTATACTACGACGGGAGTATGGGGGAGAGACCCAGTACTTC.